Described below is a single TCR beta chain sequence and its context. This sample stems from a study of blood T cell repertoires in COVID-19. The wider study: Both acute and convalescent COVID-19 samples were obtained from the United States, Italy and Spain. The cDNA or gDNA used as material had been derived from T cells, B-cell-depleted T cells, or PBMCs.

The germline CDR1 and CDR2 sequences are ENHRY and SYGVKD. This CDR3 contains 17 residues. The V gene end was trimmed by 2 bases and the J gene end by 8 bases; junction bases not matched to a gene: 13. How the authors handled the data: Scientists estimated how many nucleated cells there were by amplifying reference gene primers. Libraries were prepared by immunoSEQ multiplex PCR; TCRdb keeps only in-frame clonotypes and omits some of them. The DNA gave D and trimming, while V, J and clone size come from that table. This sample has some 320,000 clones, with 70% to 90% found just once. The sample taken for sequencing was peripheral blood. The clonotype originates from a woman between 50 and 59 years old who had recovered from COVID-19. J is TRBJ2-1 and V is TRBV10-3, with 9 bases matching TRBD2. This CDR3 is CAISEVPTSGNRDEQFF. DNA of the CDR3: TGTGCCATCAGTGAGGTACCGACTAGCGGAAATCGAGATGAGCAGTTCTTC.